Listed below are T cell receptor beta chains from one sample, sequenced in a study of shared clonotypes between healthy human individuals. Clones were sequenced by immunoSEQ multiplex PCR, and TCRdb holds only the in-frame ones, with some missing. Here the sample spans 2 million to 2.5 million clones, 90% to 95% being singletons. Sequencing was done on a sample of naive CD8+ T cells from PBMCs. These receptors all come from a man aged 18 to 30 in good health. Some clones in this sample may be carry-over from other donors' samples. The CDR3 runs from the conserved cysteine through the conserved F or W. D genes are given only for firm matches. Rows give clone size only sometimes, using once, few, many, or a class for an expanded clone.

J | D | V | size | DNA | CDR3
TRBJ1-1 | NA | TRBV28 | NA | TGTGCCAGCAGTTTAATCGACGATCCTTCAGGAACTTTCTTT | CASSLIDDPSGTFF
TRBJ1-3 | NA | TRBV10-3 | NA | TGTGCCATCAGTGAACCGACGTTCGGGACTGGAAACACCATATATTTT | CAISEPTFGTGNTIYF
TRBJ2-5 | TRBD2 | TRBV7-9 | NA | TGTGCCAGCAGCTTAGGGACTAGCGGGACGGAGGAAGAGACCCAGTACTTC | CASSLGTSGTEEETQYF
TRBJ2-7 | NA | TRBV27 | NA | TGTGCCAGCAGTCCCTCTATGGGGCCCAGCTCCTACGAGCAGTACTTC | CASSPSMGPSSYEQYF
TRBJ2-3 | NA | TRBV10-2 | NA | TGCGCCAGCGGAGGTGGGGTCACAGATACGCAGTATTTT | CASGGGVTDTQYF
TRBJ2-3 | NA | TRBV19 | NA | TGTGCCAGTAAAGGGGATACGCAGTATTTT | CASKGDTQYF
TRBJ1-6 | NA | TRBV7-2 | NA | TGTGCCAGCAGTTCGCCGGGGCAGGGATCACCCCTCCACTTT | CASSSPGQGSPLHF
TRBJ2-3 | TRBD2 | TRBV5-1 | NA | TGCGCCAGCAGCCAGGGACTAGCGGGAGGCGGGAGTCGTCCCACAGATACGCAGTATTTT | CASSQGLAGGGSRPTDTQYF
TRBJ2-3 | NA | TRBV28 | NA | TGTGCCAGCAGTTTGCTGTCGGAGGGGGCAGATACGCAGTATTTT | CASSLLSEGADTQYF
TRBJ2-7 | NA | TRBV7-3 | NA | TGTGCCAGCAGCTTAGGCGGGCGGGGAAACGAGCAGTACTTC | CASSLGGRGNEQYF
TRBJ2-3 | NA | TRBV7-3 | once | TGTGCCAGCAGCTTAGGAACAGGGTGGCAGTATTTT | CASSLGTGWQYF
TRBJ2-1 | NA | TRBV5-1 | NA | TGCGCCAGCAGCTTGGTATGGGACTCAACATACAATGAGCAGTTCTTC | CASSLVWDSTYNEQFF
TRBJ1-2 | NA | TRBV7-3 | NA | TGTGCCAGCAGCTTAGGGGCGGGAGAGGAAGGCTACACCTTC | CASSLGAGEEGYTF
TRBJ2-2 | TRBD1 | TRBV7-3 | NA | TGTGCCAGCAGCCTGGGGGCAGGGGGTACCGCCGGGGAGCTGTTTTTT | CASSLGAGGTAGELFF
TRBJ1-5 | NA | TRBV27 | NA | TGTGCCAGCAGTTTATACCAGGGAGCAGATCAGCCCCAGCATTTT | CASSLYQGADQPQHF
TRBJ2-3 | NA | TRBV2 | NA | TGTGCCAGCAGAGCCCTACTCCAACCTGGGGGAGATACGCAGTATTTT | CASRALLQPGGDTQYF
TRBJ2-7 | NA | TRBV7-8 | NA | TGTGCCAGCAGCACGAGGGGGGAGCAGTACTTC | CASSTRGEQYF
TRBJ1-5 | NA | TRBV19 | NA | TGTGCCAGTACCCCATCGAACCGGGCGGGCAATCAGCCCCAGCATTTT | CASTPSNRAGNQPQHF
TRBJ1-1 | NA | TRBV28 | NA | TGTGCCAGCAGTTTATCTGGCGAAACTGAAGCTTTCTTT | CASSLSGETEAFF
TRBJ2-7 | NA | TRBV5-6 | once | TGTGCCAGCAGCTGGGGAAATCGCGGGGGCTTAAGTGAGCAGTACTTC | CASSWGNRGGLSEQYF
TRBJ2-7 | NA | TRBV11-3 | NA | TGTGCCAGCAGCTTAGCAGGGAACTACGAGCAGTACTTC | CASSLAGNYEQYF
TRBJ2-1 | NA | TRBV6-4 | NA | TGTGCCAGCAGCTGGGACCGAAGGGTTGGTGACAATGAGCAGTTCTTC | CASSWDRRVGDNEQFF